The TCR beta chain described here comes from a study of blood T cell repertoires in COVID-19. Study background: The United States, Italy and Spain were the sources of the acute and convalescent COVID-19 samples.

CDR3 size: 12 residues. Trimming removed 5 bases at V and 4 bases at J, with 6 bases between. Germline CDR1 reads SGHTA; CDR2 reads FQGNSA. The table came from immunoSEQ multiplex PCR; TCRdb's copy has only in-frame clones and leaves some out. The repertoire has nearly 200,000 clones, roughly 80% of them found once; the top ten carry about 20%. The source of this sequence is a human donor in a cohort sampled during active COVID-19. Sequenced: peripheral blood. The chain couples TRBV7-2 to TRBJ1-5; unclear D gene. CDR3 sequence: CASSEPNQPQHF. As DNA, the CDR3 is TGTGCCAGCAGCGAGCCGAATCAGCCCCAGCATTTT.